The following is a T cell receptor beta chain sequence with its context. Repertoires were generated with immunoSEQ multiplex PCR, while TCRdb's copy carries only in-frame clones and drops some. The sample has approximately 160,000 clones, around four fifths seen once. Germline lookup yields CDR1 MGHRA and CDR2 YSYEKL. The V end was cut by 2 bases, the J end by 4 bases, with 11 bases between. The CDR3 length is 14 residues. These data originate in a study of blood T cell repertoires in COVID-19. This receptor was obtained from a woman between 50 and 59 years old who had recovered from COVID-19. The V gene is TRBV4-1, the J gene TRBJ1-1, with D possibly being TRBD1 (5 bases). The specimen was PBMCs or T cells enriched from blood (not recorded which). The CDR3: CASSQSFQGTEAFF. Here the CDR3 DNA reads TGCGCCAGCAGCCAATCCTTCCAGGGCACTGAAGCTTTCTTT.